The 28 T cell receptor beta chains given below trace back to one sample, sequenced in a study of T-cell reconstitution after alpha-beta-depleted transplantation in children. Unique molecular identifiers were used in preparing the TCRbeta library. TCRdb re-called the PCR reads with MiXCR, one entry per CDR3 protein. The table lists approximately 110,000 distinct CDR3 sequences, 10% of them singletons. This material consisted of PBMCs, taken before TCRalphabeta/CD19-depleted stem cell transplant. All receptors derive from a boy under 10 years old with acute lymphoblastic leukemia, due to receive a stem cell transplant.

V is TRBV18 and J is TRBJ2-1, with D perhaps matching TRBD1 (5 bases). This CDR3 has 17 residues. The V and J ends lost 2 bases and 0 bases respectively, with 14 bases between them. Germline CDR1 is KGHSH and CDR2 is LQKENI. The CDR3 DNA follows: TGTGCCAGCTCACCAGGGGCTAGAATTAGCTCCTACAATGAGCAGTTCTTC. Encoded protein: CASSPGARISSYNEQFF. Full variable domain (remainder filled in from reference TRBV18 and TRBJ2-1): NAGVMQNPRHLVRRRGQEARLRCSPMKGHSHVYWYRQLPEEGLKFMVYLQKENIIDESGMPKERFSAEFPKEGPSILRIQQVVRGDSAAYFCASSPGARISSYNEQFFGPGTRLTVL.

This clonotype was recorded at least ten times. The J gene is TRBJ2-1, the V gene TRBV7-8; D is undetermined. Trimming stripped 6 bases from V and 2 bases from J, with 14 bases between. The CDR3 is 15 residues long. CDR1 and CDR2 from the germline V gene are SGHVS and FQNEAQ. CDR3 coding DNA: TGTGCCAGCAGTACCACCACTGGGGCCTACAATGAGCAGTTCTTC. This sequence encodes CASSTTTGAYNEQFF. The entire variable domain, with the rest obtained from reference TRBV7-8 and TRBJ2-1, is as follows: GAGVSQSPRYKVAKRGQDVALRCDPISGHVSLFWYQQALGQGPEFLTYFQNEAQLDKSGLPSDRFFAERPEGSVSTLKIQRTQQEDSAVYLCASSTTTGAYNEQFFGPGTRLTVL.

This clonotype appeared many times. The chain has TRBV5-1 and TRBJ1-1; 7 bases agree with TRBD1. This CDR3 is built from 14 residues. The germline V gene has CDR1 SGHRS and CDR2 YFSETQ. Losses at the gene ends were 0 bases for V and 1 base for J; bases not matched to a gene: 0. The chain's CDR3 is CASSLGDRNTEAFF. The CDR3 DNA reads TGCGCCAGCAGCTTGGGGGACAGGAACACTGAAGCTTTCTTT.

This chain connects TRBV27 to TRBJ2-7; D not certain. Germline V lookup: CDR1 MNHEY, CDR2 SMNVEV (reference sequence). The CDR3 loop spans 13 amino acids. Trimming left V 0 bases short and J 2 bases short, with 5 bases between. The CDR3 region has the DNA TGTGCCAGCAGTTTATCCAAAACCTACGAGCAGTACTTC. This codes for CASSLSKTYEQYF.

The V and J genes are TRBV18 and TRBJ2-3; TRBD1 matches at 7 bases. V dropped 2 bases and J dropped 0; count of bases not matched to a gene: 5. CDR1 and CDR2 from the germline V gene are KGHSH and LQKENI. The CDR3 has 16 amino acids. CDR3 DNA: TGTGCCAGCTCACCAGGACAGGCTACTAGCACAGATACGCAGTATTTT. This encodes CASSPGQATSTDTQYF.

This chain links TRBV2 with TRBJ2-1, with TRBD2 matching 10 bases. The CDR3 consists of 15 residues. With 8 bases clipped from V and 5 bases from J, the junction kept 9 bases outside the gene matches. Germline V gene lookup returns CDR1 SNHLY and CDR2 FYNNEI. CDR3 sequence reads: CASGRGGTSDNEQFF. CDR3 coding DNA: TGTGCCAGCGGGCGGGGTGGGACTAGCGACAATGAGCAGTTCTTC.

This clonotype was counted at least ten times. V is TRBV7-6 and J is TRBJ2-5, with D perhaps assigned TRBD1 or TRBD2 (6 bases each). Trimming took 4 bases from V and 4 from J, leaving 16 bases between them. CDR1 is SGHVS, CDR2 FNYEAQ, per germline. The CDR3 is 15 residues long. CDR3 in DNA: TGTGCCAGCAGCTGGGGTGAAGGAGGGGGAGAGACCCAGTACTTC. Encoded protein: CASSWGEGGGETQYF.

This clonotype was seen at least ten times. The rearrangement links TRBV12-3 or TRBV12-4 to TRBJ2-2, with D possibly called TRBD1 or TRBD2 (5 bases each). The germline V and J ends were trimmed by 8 bases and 0 bases, with 10 bases remaining between them. The CDR3 extends over 14 amino acids. The CDR3 DNA reads as TGTGCCAGCCGGGACGGAGCGAACACCGGGGAGCTGTTTTTT. Protein sequence: CASRDGANTGELFF.

About this clonotype itself: A much larger clone differs from this one at a single base, so this may be a read error. V and J are TRBV20-1 and TRBJ2-5; 12 bases are a match to TRBD2. Germline-derived CDR1 and CDR2 are DFQATT and SNEGSKA (reference sequence). The CDR3 length is 14 residues. The CDR3 DNA sequence: TGCAGTGCTAGGAGGCTAGCGGGAGGGGAGATCCAGTACTTC. It specifies CSARRLAGGEIQYF.

This clonotype was detected a few times. The J gene is TRBJ2-7, the V gene TRBV20-1; the D is unclear. The germline CDR1 and CDR2 sequences are DFQATT and SNEGSKA (reference sequence). Trimming took off 4 bases at V and 3 bases at J, with 16 bases between the two ends. The CDR3 spans 14 residues. The CDR3 sequence: CSATSSAAVYEQYF. In DNA, the CDR3 is TGCAGTGCTACCTCGTCGGCGGCCGTCTACGAGCAGTACTTC.

The V and J genes are TRBV7-8 and TRBJ2-1; 11 bases are a match to TRBD2. CDR1 is SGHVS, CDR2 FQNEAQ, per germline. V was pared by 5 bases and J by 10 bases, with 13 bases of the junction left unmatched. The CDR3 extends over 16 amino acids. CDR3 protein: CASSPKGSGRAREQFF. CDR3 DNA: TGTGCCAGCAGCCCAAAAGGTAGCGGGAGGGCCCGGGAGCAGTTCTTC.

The table lists this clonotype with many counts. The chain uses TRBV5-1 and TRBJ1-1; D might be TRBD1 (5 bases). The ends were cut back, 5 bases at V and 0 bases at J, with 20 bases in the middle. This CDR3 contains 17 residues. Germline V CDR1 and CDR2: SGHRS, YFSETQ. The CDR3 reads CASSTLLLRGMNTEAFF. DNA for the CDR3: TGCGCCAGCAGTACCCTACTACTAAGGGGAATGAACACTGAAGCTTTCTTT.

The chain links TRBV9 to TRBJ1-2; D remains ambiguous. CDR1 and CDR2 from the germline V gene are SGDLS and YYNGEE. The CDR3 covers 14 residues. V lost 3 bases to trimming and J lost 0 bases, with 9 bases between them. The CDR3 is CASSEWGSNYGYTF. CDR3 bases: TGTGCCAGCAGCGAATGGGGTTCTAACTATGGCTACACCTTC.

The gene calls are TRBV15 and TRBJ1-2; D unresolved. Germline V CDR1 and CDR2: LNHNV, YYDKDF (reference sequence). The CDR3 extends over 14 amino acids. V gave up 1 base and J gave up 2 bases, with 8 bases separating them. CDR3 loop: CATSRVPANYGYTF. The CDR3 DNA reads as TGTGCCACCAGCAGAGTCCCGGCGAACTATGGCTACACCTTC.

The chain has TRBV12-3 or TRBV12-4 and TRBJ2-6, with 9 nucleotides matching TRBD1. The CDR3 contains 18 residues. Germline trimming cut 11 bases from V and 2 bases from J; bases unmatched to any gene: 16. CDR3 in amino acids: CAFSLMGQGPPGANVLTF. As DNA, the CDR3 is TGTGCCTTCAGTTTAATGGGACAGGGACCCCCTGGGGCCAACGTCCTGACTTTC.

This clonotype was seen at least ten times. The chain recombines TRBV5-6 with TRBJ2-3; D is possibly TRBD2 (6 bases). Trimming took off 1 base at V and 6 bases at J, with 12 bases between the two ends. The CDR3 totals 14 residues. Per germline, CDR1 SGHDT and CDR2 YYEEEE. CDR3 in DNA: TGTGCCAGCAGCTTGTTGGGAGGTGAGGATACGCAGTATTTT. Translation gives CASSLLGGEDTQYF.

This clonotype was recorded many times. This chain uses TRBV12-3 or TRBV12-4 with TRBJ2-1, with D perhaps TRBD1 (6 bases). Between the trimmed V and J ends, which lost 4 bases and 0 bases, there was a span of 13 bases. The CDR3 runs to 16 residues. DNA of the CDR3: TGTGCCAGCAGTTCCGACAGGATGAGCTCCTACAATGAGCAGTTCTTC. It is translated as CASSSDRMSSYNEQFF.

This sequence joins TRBV20-1 and TRBJ2-7; 9 nucleotides match TRBD1. V was pared by 5 bases and J by 3 bases, with 8 bases of the junction left unmatched. Germline V gene lookup returns CDR1 DFQATT and CDR2 SNEGSKA (reference sequence). The CDR3 is 14 amino acids. The CDR3 protein is CSAFPGQGSYEQYF. DNA of the CDR3: TGCAGTGCTTTCCCGGGACAGGGTAGCTACGAGCAGTACTTC.

In this sample, this clonotype turned up many times. The chain links TRBV7-8 to TRBJ2-1; 10 bases line up with TRBD2. V trimming: 11 bases; J trimming: 0 bases; junction bases outside the gene matches: 13. This CDR3 is built from 17 residues. The germline CDR1 and CDR2 sequences are SGHVS and FQNEAQ. The CDR3 sequence: CAGGGLAGVSSYNEQFF. CDR3 DNA: TGTGCCGGGGGGGGGCTAGCGGGGGTCTCCTCCTACAATGAGCAGTTCTTC.

The sample holds a few counts of this clonotype. The chain links TRBV5-6 to TRBJ1-2, with TRBD1 as a possible D gene (5 bases). This CDR3 has 13 amino acids. Germline V gene lookup returns CDR1 SGHDT and CDR2 YYEEEE. V dropped 0 bases and J dropped 2 bases, with 5 bases sitting between them. The CDR3 protein is CASSLGQNYGYTF. CDR3 nucleotides: TGTGCCAGCAGCTTGGGACAGAACTATGGCTACACCTTC.

The J gene is TRBJ2-2, the V gene TRBV27; TRBD1 matches at 10 bases. Germline values: CDR1 MNHEY, CDR2 SMNVEV (reference sequence). The junction had 3 bases not matched to a gene; V was cut back by 6 bases and J by 2 bases. The CDR3 length is 15 residues. CDR3 protein: CASRRTGGNTGELFF. The CDR3 DNA follows: TGTGCCAGCAGACGGACAGGGGGTAACACCGGGGAGCTGTTTTTT.

This clonotype was detected ten times or more. This chain connects TRBV25-1 to TRBJ2-2; 10 nucleotides match TRBD2. The V segment lost 3 bases and the J segment 1 base; nucleotides outside the gene matches: 14. The CDR3 totals 20 residues. Germline CDR1 MGHDK, CDR2 SYGVNS. The CDR3 loop is CASSEPSGEWTSGNTGELFF. The CDR3 coding sequence is TGTGCCAGCAGTGAGCCGTCGGGGGAATGGACTAGCGGGAACACCGGGGAGCTGTTTTTT.

This rearrangement joins TRBV27 to TRBJ2-6, with D possibly being TRBD1 (6 bases). This CDR3 contains 17 residues. Germline lookup yields CDR1 MNHEY and CDR2 SMNVEV (reference sequence). V was shortened by 8 bases and J by 1 base, with 18 bases between the two germline ends. CDR3 loop: CASGPGQRNSGANVLTF. The DNA of the CDR3 is TGTGCCAGCGGACCGGGACAACGAAATTCTGGGGCCAACGTCCTGACTTTC.

This clonotype was recorded at least ten times. This chain connects TRBV4-1 to TRBJ2-1; 10 positions match TRBD2. V lost 5 bases and J lost 7; bases outside the gene matches: 11. The CDR3 totals 16 residues. CDR1 MGHRA and CDR2 YSYEKL come from the germline V gene. The CDR3 DNA reads as TGCGCCAGCAGCTCTAGACTAGCGGGTTTAGGGAATGAGCAGTTCTTC. Residues: CASSSRLAGLGNEQFF.

This chain joins TRBV5-1 and TRBJ1-6; D remains ambiguous. The CDR3 runs 14 residues. CDR1 and CDR2 (germline): SGHRS, YFSETQ. V shed 4 bases and J shed 12 bases, with 17 bases lying between them. In DNA form, the CDR3 reads TGCGCCAGCAGCCCGGGTGGTAGGGCCATACCCCTCCACTTT. Translating gives CASSPGGRAIPLHF.

In this sample, this clonotype turned up many times. The genes are TRBV12-3 or TRBV12-4 and TRBJ2-3, with 10 bases lining up with TRBD2. The J segment lost 0 bases and the V segment lost 1 base, leaving 10 bases of the junction unmatched. The CDR3 consists of 19 residues. CDR3: CASSLGRWGSGGSTDTQYF. In nucleotides, the CDR3 is TGTGCCAGCAGTTTAGGGCGCTGGGGTAGCGGGGGGAGCACAGATACGCAGTATTTT.

The chain joins TRBV12-3 or TRBV12-4 to TRBJ2-2; D is uncertain. V was cut by 5 bases and J by 1 base, with 14 bases left in between. The CDR3 consists of 16 residues. The CDR3: CASSRPNGMNTGELFF. In DNA form, the CDR3 reads TGTGCCAGCAGTCGCCCGAATGGGATGAACACCGGGGAGCTGTTTTTT.

The gene calls are TRBV5-5 and TRBJ2-3; D is unresolved. Germline V lookup: CDR1 SGHKS, CDR2 YYEKEE (reference sequence). Trimming removed 1 base at V and 1 base at J, with 13 bases between. This CDR3 is built from 16 residues. The CDR3, as DNA: TGTGCCAGCAGCTTGTACCCAGGTCCTGGCACAGATACGCAGTATTTT. Translation: CASSLYPGPGTDTQYF.